This T cell receptor beta chain is from a study of cytomegalovirus exposure and HLA in healthy donors. On the study more broadly: Early released data had tens of millions of unique TCRs, all coming from HLA-typed donors.

Vbeta (60) and Jbeta (13) primers were used in the PCR. Profiled with immunoSEQ multiplex PCR; TCRdb holds only in-frame clones, not every one. The sample lists fewer than 250,000 clones, about nine tenths occurring once. Study-level findings and limits: In vitro checks showed that three CMV-associated chains really do target CMV antigens.

This clone has a single count. The antigen is undetermined. V lost 5 bases and J 9 bases, leaving 14 bases between the germline ends. CDR1 is MDHEN, CDR2 SYDVKM, per germline. The CDR3 covers 13 residues. The TCR was taken from a boy younger than 10 in good health and CMV-seronegative. Sequencing used PBMCs. This chain uses TRBV28 with TRBJ2-4; possibly TRBD1 for D (6 bases). CDR3 DNA sequence: TGTGCCAGCAGTAACACAGGGCTGGGCATTCAGTACTTC. Translated: CASSNTGLGIQYF.